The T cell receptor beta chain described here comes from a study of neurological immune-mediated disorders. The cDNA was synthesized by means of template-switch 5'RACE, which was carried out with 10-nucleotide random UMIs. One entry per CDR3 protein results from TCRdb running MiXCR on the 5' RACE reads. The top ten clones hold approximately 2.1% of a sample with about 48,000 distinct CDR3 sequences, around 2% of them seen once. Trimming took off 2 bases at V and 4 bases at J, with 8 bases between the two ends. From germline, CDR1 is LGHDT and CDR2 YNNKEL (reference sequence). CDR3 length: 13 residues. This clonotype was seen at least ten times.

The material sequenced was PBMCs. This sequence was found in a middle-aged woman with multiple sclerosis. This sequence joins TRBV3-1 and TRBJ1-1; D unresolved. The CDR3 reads CASSQFLSTEAFF. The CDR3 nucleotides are TGTGCCAGCAGCCAATTCCTAAGCACTGAAGCTTTCTTT.